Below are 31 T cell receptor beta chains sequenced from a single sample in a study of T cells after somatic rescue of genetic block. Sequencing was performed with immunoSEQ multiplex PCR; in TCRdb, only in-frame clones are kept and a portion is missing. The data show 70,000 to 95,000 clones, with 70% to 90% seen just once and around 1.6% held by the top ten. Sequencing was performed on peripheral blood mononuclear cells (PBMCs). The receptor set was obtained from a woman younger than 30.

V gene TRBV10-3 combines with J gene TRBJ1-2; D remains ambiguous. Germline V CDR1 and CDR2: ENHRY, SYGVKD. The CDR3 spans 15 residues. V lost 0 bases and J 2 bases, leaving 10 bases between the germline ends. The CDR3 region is CAISESRVSNYGYTF. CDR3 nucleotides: TGTGCCATCAGTGAGTCAAGGGTGTCGAACTATGGCTACACCTTC.

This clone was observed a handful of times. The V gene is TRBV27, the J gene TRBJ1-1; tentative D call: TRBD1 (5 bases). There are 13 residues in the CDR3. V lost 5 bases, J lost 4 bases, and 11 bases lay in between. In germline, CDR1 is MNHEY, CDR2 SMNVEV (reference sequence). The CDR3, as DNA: TGTGCCAGCAGTCCGACAGTTACCACTGAAGCTTTCTTT. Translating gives CASSPTVTTEAFF.

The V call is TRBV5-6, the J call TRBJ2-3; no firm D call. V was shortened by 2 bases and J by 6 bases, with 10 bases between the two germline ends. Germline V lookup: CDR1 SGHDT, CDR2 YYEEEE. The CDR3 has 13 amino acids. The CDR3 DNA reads TGTGCCAGCAGCTTCGGCTCATCTGATACGCAGTATTTT. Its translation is CASSFGSSDTQYF.

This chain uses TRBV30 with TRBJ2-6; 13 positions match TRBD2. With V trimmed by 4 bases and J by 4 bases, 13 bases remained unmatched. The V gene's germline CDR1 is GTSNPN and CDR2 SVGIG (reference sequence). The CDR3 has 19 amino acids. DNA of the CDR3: TGTGCCTGGAAGGTTAGGGGACTAGCGGGACGGATGGGGGCCAACGTCCTGACTTTC. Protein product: CAWKVRGLAGRMGANVLTF.

CDR3 residues: CASSLTGSNQPQHF. As DNA, the CDR3 is TGCGCCAGCAGCTTGACGGGCTCTAATCAGCCCCAGCATTTT. The gene calls are TRBV5-1 and TRBJ1-5, with D unclear. The V gene lost 1 base and the J gene lost 4 bases, with 9 bases spanning the gap. The CDR3 spans 14 residues. From germline, CDR1 is SGHRS and CDR2 YFSETQ.

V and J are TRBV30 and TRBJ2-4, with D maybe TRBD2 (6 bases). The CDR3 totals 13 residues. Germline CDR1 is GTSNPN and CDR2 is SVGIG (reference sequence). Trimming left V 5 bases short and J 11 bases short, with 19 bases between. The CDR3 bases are TGTGCCTGGGCCCCTGGACTATTGGAGGTTCAGTACTTC. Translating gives CAWAPGLLEVQYF.

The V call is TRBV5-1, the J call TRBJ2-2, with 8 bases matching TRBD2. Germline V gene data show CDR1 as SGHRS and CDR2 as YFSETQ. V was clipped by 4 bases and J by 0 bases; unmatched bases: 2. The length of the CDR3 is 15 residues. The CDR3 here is CASSATSANTGELFF. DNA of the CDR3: TGCGCCAGCAGCGCGACTAGCGCGAACACCGGGGAGCTGTTTTTT.

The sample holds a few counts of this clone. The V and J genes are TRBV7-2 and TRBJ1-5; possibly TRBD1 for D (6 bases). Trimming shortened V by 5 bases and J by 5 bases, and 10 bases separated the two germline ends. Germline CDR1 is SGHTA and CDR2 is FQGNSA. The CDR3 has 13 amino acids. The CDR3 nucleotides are TGTGCCAGCAGCGCCAGGGGTGATCAGCCCCAGCATTTT. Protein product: CASSARGDQPQHF.

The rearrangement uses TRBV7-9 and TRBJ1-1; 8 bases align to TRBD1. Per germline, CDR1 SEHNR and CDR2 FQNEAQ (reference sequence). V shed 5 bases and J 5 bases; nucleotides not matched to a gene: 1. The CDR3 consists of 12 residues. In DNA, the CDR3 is TGTGCCAGCAGCGGACAGGGTACTGAAGCTTTCTTT. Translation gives CASSGQGTEAFF.

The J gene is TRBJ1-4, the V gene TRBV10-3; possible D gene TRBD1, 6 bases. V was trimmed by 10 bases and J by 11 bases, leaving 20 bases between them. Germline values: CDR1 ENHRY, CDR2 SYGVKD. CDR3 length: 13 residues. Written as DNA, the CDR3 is TGTGCCACAGGTAGGACAGAGATCGGGAAACTGTTTTTT. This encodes CATGRTEIGKLFF.

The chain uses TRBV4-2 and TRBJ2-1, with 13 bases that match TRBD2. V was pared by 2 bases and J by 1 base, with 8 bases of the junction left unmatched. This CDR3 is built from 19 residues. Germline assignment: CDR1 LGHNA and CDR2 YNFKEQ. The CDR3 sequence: CASSQTGTSGIRSYNEQFF. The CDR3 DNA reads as TGTGCCAGCAGCCAAACCGGGACTAGCGGGATTCGGTCCTACAATGAGCAGTTCTTC.

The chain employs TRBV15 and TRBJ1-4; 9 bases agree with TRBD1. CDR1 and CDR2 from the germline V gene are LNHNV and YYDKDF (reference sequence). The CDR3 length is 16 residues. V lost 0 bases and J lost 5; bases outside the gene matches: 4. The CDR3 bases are TGTGCCACCAGCAGAGAGGCCGGGACAGGGAATGAAAAACTGTTTTTT. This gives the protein CATSREAGTGNEKLFF.

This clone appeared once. CDR3 in amino acids: CASSIRSLAGGETETQYF. Written as DNA, the CDR3 is TGTGCCAGTAGTATACGTAGTCTAGCGGGAGGGGAGACGGAGACCCAGTACTTC. The V call is TRBV19, the J call TRBJ2-5; 12 bases align to TRBD2. Germline CDR1 is LNHDA and CDR2 is SQIVND (reference sequence). The V and J ends lost 2 bases and 5 bases, in that order; junction bases with no gene match: 12. There are 18 residues in the CDR3.

CDR3 sequence reads: CASSLEVATSYEQYF. The CDR3 DNA sequence: TGCGCCAGCAGCTTGGAGGTGGCAACTTCCTACGAGCAGTACTTC. The chain has TRBV5-1 and TRBJ2-7; D not resolved. V lost 0 bases, J lost 1 base, and 11 bases lay in between. CDR3 length: 15 amino acids. From germline, CDR1 is SGHRS and CDR2 YFSETQ.

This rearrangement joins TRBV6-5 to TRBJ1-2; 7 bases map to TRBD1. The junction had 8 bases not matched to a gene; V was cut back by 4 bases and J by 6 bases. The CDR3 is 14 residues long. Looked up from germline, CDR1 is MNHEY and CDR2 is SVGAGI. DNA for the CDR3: TGTGCCAGCAGTTCCGGGCAGGGGGTTCATGGCTACACCTTC. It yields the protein CASSSGQGVHGYTF.

The CDR3 protein is CAISESTLNYGYTF. The CDR3 DNA is TGTGCCATCAGTGAGTCAACGCTTAACTATGGCTACACCTTC. The J gene is TRBJ1-2, the V gene TRBV10-3, with D unclear. The CDR3 is 14 amino acids. The V gene lost 0 bases and the J gene lost 1 base, with 6 bases spanning the gap. The germline CDR1 and CDR2 sequences are ENHRY and SYGVKD.

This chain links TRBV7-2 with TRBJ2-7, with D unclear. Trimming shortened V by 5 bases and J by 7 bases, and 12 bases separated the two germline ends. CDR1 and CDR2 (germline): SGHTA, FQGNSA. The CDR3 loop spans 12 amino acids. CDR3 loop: CASSTRTSEQYF. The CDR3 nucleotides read TGTGCCAGCAGCACCAGGACGTCGGAGCAGTACTTC. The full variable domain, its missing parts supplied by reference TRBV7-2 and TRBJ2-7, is GAGVSQSPSNKVTEKGKDVELRCDPISGHTALYWYRQSLGQGLEFLIYFQGNSAPDKSGLPSDRFSAERTGGSVSTLTIQRTQQEDSAVYLCASSTRTSEQYFGPGTRLTVT.

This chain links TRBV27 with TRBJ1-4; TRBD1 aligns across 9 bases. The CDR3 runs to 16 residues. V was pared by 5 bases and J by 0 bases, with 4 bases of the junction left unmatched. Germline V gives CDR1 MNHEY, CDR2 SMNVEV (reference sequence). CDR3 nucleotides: TGTGCCAGCAGTCTGGGACAGGGAGCAACTAATGAAAAACTGTTTTTT. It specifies CASSLGQGATNEKLFF.

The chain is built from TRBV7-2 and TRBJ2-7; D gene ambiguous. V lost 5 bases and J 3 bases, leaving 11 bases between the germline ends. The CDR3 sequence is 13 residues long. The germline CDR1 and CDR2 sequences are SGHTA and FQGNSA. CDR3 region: CASSQASHYEQYF. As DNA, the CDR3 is TGTGCCAGCAGCCAGGCCTCCCACTACGAGCAGTACTTC.

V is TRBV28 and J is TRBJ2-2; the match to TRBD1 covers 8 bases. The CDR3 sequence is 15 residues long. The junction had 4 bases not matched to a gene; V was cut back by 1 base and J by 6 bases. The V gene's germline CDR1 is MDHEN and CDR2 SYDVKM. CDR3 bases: TGTGCCAGCAGTTTATTGGACAGGGTATCCGGGGAGCTGTTTTTT. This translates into CASSLLDRVSGELFF.

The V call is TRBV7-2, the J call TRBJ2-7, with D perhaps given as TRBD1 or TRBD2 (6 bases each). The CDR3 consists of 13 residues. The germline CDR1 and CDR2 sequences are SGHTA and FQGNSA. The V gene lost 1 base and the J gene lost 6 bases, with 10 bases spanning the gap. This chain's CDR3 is CASSLGGAGEQYF. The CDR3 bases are TGTGCCAGCAGCTTAGGGGGGGCCGGCGAGCAGTACTTC. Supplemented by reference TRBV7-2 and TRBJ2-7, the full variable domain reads GAGVSQSPSNKVTEKGKDVELRCDPISGHTALYWYRQSLGQGLEFLIYFQGNSAPDKSGLPSDRFSAERTGGSVSTLTIQRTQQEDSAVYLCASSLGGAGEQYFGPGTRLTVT.

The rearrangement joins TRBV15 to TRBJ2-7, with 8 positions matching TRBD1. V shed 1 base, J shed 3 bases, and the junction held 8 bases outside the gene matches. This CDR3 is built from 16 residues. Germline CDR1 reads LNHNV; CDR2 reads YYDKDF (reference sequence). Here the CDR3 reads CATSRAGAGGLYEQYF. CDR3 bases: TGTGCCACCAGCAGAGCCGGGGCAGGGGGCCTCTACGAGCAGTACTTC. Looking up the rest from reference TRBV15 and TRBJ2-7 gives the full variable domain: DAMVIQNPRYQVTQFGKPVTLSCSQTLNHNVMYWYQQKSSQAPKLLFHYYDKDFNNEADTPDNFQSRRPNTSFCFLDIRSPGLGDTAMYLCATSRAGAGGLYEQYFGPGTRLTVT.

Written as DNA, the CDR3 is TGTGCCAGCACCACTGGACTAGCGGGAGTAGATGAGCAGTTCTTC. Translating gives CASTTGLAGVDEQFF. This chain links TRBV13 with TRBJ2-1; 13 bases are shared with TRBD2. Germline trimming cut 7 bases from V and 8 bases from J; bases unmatched to any gene: 8. The germline V gene encodes CDR1 PRHDT and CDR2 FYEKMQ (reference sequence). This CDR3 has 15 residues.

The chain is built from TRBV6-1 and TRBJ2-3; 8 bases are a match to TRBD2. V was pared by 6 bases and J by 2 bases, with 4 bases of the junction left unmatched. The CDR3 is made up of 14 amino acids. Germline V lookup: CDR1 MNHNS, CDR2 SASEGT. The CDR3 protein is CASSAGGATDTQYF. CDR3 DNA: TGTGCCAGCAGCGCGGGAGGCGCCACAGATACGCAGTATTTT.

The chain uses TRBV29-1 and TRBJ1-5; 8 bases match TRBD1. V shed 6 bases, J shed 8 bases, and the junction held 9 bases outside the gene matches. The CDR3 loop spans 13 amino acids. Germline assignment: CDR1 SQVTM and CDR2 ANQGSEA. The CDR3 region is CSVELQGGEPQHF. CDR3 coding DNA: TGCAGCGTCGAACTACAGGGGGGAGAGCCCCAGCATTTT.

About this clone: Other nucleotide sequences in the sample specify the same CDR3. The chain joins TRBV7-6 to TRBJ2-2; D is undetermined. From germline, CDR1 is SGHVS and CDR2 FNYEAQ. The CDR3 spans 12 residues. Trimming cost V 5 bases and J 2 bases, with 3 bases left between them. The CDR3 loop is CASSPNTGELFF. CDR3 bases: TGTGCCAGCAGCCCCAACACCGGGGAGCTGTTTTTT.

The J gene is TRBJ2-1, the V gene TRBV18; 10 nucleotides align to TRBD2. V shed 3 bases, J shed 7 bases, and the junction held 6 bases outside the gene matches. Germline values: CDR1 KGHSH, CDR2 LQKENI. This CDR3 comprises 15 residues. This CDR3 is CASSPSGRALNEQFF. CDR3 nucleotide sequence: TGTGCCAGCTCACCGAGCGGGAGGGCCCTTAATGAGCAGTTCTTC.

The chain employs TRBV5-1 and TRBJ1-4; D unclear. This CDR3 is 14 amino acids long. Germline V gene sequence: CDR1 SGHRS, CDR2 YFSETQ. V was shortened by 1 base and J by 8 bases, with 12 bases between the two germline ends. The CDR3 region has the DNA TGCGCCAGCAGCTTGCTCGGTTCGGCAGAAAAACTGTTTTTT. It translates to CASSLLGSAEKLFF.

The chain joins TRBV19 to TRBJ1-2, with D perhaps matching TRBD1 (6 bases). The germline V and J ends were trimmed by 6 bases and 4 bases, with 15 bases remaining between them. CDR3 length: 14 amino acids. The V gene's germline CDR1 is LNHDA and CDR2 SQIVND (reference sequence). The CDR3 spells CASSGAKTGYGYTF. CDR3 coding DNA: TGTGCCAGTAGCGGGGCGAAGACAGGCTATGGCTACACCTTC. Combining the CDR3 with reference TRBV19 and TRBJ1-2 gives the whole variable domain DGGITQSPKYLFRKEGQNVTLSCEQNLNHDAMYWYRQDPGQGLRLIYYSQIVNDFQKGDIAEGYSVSREKKESFPLTVTSAQKNPTAFYLCASSGAKTGYGYTFGSGTRLTVV.

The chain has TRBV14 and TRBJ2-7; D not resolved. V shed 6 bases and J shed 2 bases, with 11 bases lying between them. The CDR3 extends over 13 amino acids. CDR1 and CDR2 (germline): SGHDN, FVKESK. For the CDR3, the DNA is TGTGCCAGCAGACTGGACGGAACCTACGAGCAGTACTTC. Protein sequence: CASRLDGTYEQYF.

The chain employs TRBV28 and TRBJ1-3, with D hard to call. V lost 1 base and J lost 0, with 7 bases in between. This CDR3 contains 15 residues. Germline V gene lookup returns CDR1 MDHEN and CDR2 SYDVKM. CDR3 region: CASSLYGFSGNTIYF. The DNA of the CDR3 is TGTGCCAGCAGTTTATATGGGTTCTCTGGAAACACCATATATTTT.